The source of this TCR beta chain is a study of early T cells in non-severe SARS-CoV-2 infection (dated by TCRdb to the early 2020s). Study-level background: TCR sequencing used bulk RNA from unsorted whole blood, so alpha and beta chains could not be paired.

Study-wide conclusions, independent of this receptor: Matching against VDJdb was skewed toward anti-spike CD8 responses, likely underestimated virus-specific expansions, and missed private and CD4 specificities.

A remark on this clonotype: Its binding antigen is unknown. No qualities accompany the bases; no much larger clone lies one base away.

Inclusive of the bounding cysteine and phenylalanine, the CDR3 is 12 residues long. Only CDR3 DNA remains: 36 bases, in frame from the first base. As encoded in the germline V gene, CDR1 is SQVTM while CDR2 is ANQGSEA. To prepare the library, 5' RACE was applied. Sequencing relied on a NextSeq 500. In the TCR library protocol, unique molecular identifiers were attached to individual cDNA molecules to correct for PCR bias and sequencing error. Both TCR alpha and beta chains were sequenced, and tight co-correlation was observed between alpha and beta sequence abundances in each sample. Per the original workflow: Decombinator V4 was used to annotate TCR sequences for V gene, J gene and CDR3. TCRs were defined as expanded if a significant change between any two time points was detected under a Poisson model with p below 0.0001. TCR abundances were normalised to the total number of TCRs sequenced per sample and were expressed as counts per million. TRAV1-2 paired with TRAJ12, TRAJ20 or TRAJ33 defined MAIT TCRs, while TRAV10 paired with TRAJ18 defined iNKT TCRs. VDJdb, accessed on 1 November 2021, was searched for TCRs annotated for CMV, EBV and SARS-CoV-2, and TCRs annotated for more than one antigen were excluded. The public reads were quality trimmed at Q25 with fastp and then assembled into clones with MiXCR by TCRdb, keeping productive beta chains. Here each entry gathers all rows of one CDR3 protein and keeps the most common genes and DNA. The V and J calls come from TCRdb's annotation, not from the publication. The sample contains about 49,000 distinct CDR3 sequences, about 4.6% of them found a single time. In total, the top ten clones hold 5% to 7.5% of the sample.

This was a case-control study nested in a cohort of healthcare workers in London, UK, who had nasopharyngeal swab PCR tests and blood samples taken every week. Between 23 and 31 March 2020, the week of the UK lockdown, healthcare workers were enrolled and then followed up weekly for as long as 16 weeks. The clonotype originates from an adult who was a healthcare worker with PCR-confirmed SARS-CoV-2 infection or an uninfected control (not recorded which). The rearrangement combines TRBV29-1 with TRBJ2-3, and TRBD2 may be the D gene, going by 5 matching bases. Sequencing was performed on whole blood. The DNA sequence follows: TGCGGAGGAGGTGGGGGCACAGATACGCAGTATTTT. The resulting protein is CGGGGGTDTQYF.